The rows below give T cell receptor beta chains drawn from one sample of a study of T cell clones after liver transplantation. The protocol was immunoSEQ multiplex PCR, while the TCRdb copy is restricted to in-frame clones and leaves out a portion. Of about 74,000 clones in the sample, 80% were seen once. The specimen was CD4+ T cells from blood, collected before liver transplant. These TCRs come from a human donor who received a liver transplant. The CDR3 runs from the conserved cysteine through the conserved F or W. The D gene is left open where the match is weak. Size is stated for part of the rows, as once, few or many counts, or as a class when the clone is expanded.

J,V,D,size,DNA,CDR3
TRBJ1-2,TRBV7-6,TRBD1,once,TGTGCCAGCAGCAAAGAATTTGGGACAGCCTATGGCTACACCTTC,CASSKEFGTAYGYTF
TRBJ1-4,TRBV5-1,.,.,TGCGCCAGCAGCTCCGAGGGGGGCGATGGGGAAAAACTGTTTTTT,CASSSEGGDGEKLFF
TRBJ2-3,TRBV10-3,TRBD2,.,TGTGCCATCAGTGAGTCGCCGGGACTAGCGGACGGGTGGGATACGCAGTATTTT,CAISESPGLADGWDTQYF
TRBJ2-2,TRBV9,.,.,TGTGCCAGCAGCGTAGTATATCGGGCAAATAACACCGGGGAGCTGTTTTTT,CASSVVYRANNTGELFF
TRBJ1-5,TRBV19,.,.,TGTGCCAGTAGTCCCGACGCTAGCAATCAGCCCCAGCATTTT,CASSPDASNQPQHF
TRBJ1-5,TRBV19,.,.,TGTGCCAGTAGTTTAACTAATCAGGGGCGCAATCAGCCCCAGCATTTT,CASSLTNQGRNQPQHF
TRBJ2-5,TRBV4-1,TRBD2,few,TGCGCCAGCAGCCTGACTAGCGGGGGGAAGAAAGAGACCCAGTACTTC,CASSLTSGGKKETQYF
TRBJ2-5,TRBV7-2,.,once,TGTGCCAGCACCTCACAACAGGGAGAATGGGAGACCCAATACTTC,CASTSQQGEWETQYF
TRBJ2-7,TRBV18,.,.,TGTGCCAGCTCACCATCGGCCTACGAGCAGTACTTC,CASSPSAYEQYF
TRBJ2-1,TRBV11-2,TRBD2,.,TGTGCCAGCAGCTCGGGACTAGCGAACTTTTACAATGAGCAGTTCTTC,CASSSGLANFYNEQFF
TRBJ1-4,TRBV9,TRBD1,medium-sized,TGTGCCAGCAGCGCCGGGACAGTTGAAAAACTGTTTTTT,CASSAGTVEKLFF
TRBJ1-5,TRBV7-9,.,.,TGTGCCAGCAGCTTAGCGGCAGGGAGCAATCAGCCCCAGCATTTT,CASSLAAGSNQPQHF
TRBJ2-5,TRBV6-5,.,.,TGTGCCAGCAGCAAAATCGGGGAGACCCAGTACTTC,CASSKIGETQYF
TRBJ1-2,TRBV19,.,.,TGTGCCAGTAGTAAAGGGACGGACGTTAACTATGGCTACACCTTC,CASSKGTDVNYGYTF
TRBJ1-4,TRBV15,TRBD1,.,TGTGCCACCAGCAGCTACAGGGGTGCAACTAATGAAAAACTGTTTTTT,CATSSYRGATNEKLFF
TRBJ1-4,TRBV4-1,.,.,TGCGCCAGCAGCCAAGATCCGAGGGTTAGGCAACTGTTTTTT,CASSQDPRVRQLFF
TRBJ1-5,TRBV30,.,few,TGTGTCCCGATGGGGAGCAATCAGCCCCAGCATTTT,CVPMGSNQPQHF
TRBJ2-3,TRBV4-3,.,.,TGCGCCAGCAGCCGAACCTTGACTAGGACTACAGATACGCAGTATTTT,CASSRTLTRTTDTQYF
TRBJ1-5,TRBV30,.,.,TGTGCCTGGAGTATCAGGGGAGGCAATCAGCCCCGGCATTTT,CAWSIRGGNQPRHF
TRBJ2-2,TRBV30,.,.,TGTGCCTGGAGCGGCGGAGCGGGCACCGGGGAGCTGTTTTTT,CAWSGGAGTGELFF
TRBJ2-1,TRBV27,TRBD1,few,TGTGCCAGCAGTTTTTCCCCCGGACAGGGGATAACGTTACACAATGAGCAGTTCTTC,CASSFSPGQGITLHNEQFF
TRBJ1-2,TRBV6-6,.,.,TGTGCCAGCAGTTACTCGATATCGGAGATGGGAGGCTACACCTTC,CASSYSISEMGGYTF
TRBJ2-7,TRBV30,TRBD2,.,TGTGCCTGGAGTCGCTCCGGGGGGGGATACGAGCAGTACTTC,CAWSRSGGGYEQYF
TRBJ1-4,TRBV28,.,.,TGTGCCAGCAGTCCAGGGGTCTTTAATGAAAAACTGTTTTTT,CASSPGVFNEKLFF
TRBJ1-2,TRBV28,.,.,TGTGCCAGCAGTGGCGTGGTGGCAGGGGCGTATGGCTACACCTTC,CASSGVVAGAYGYTF
TRBJ1-5,TRBV28,TRBD1,.,TGTGCCAGCAGTTCAACCTGGACAGGAGGGTTCAATCAGCCCCAGCATTTT,CASSSTWTGGFNQPQHF
TRBJ1-1,TRBV19,.,.,TGTGCCAGTAGTATGGACATGGCGGAAGCTGAAGCTTTCTTT,CASSMDMAEAEAFF
TRBJ2-7,TRBV7-9,.,.,TGTGCCAGCAGCTTAGAGTCCGGCGGGACCTACGAGCAGTACTTC,CASSLESGGTYEQYF
TRBJ1-5,TRBV4-1,TRBD1,.,TGCGCCAGCAGCCATGTACGAGGGGACAGGGCCGGCAATCAGCCCCAGCATTTT,CASSHVRGDRAGNQPQHF
TRBJ2-1,TRBV6-5,.,.,TGTGCCAGCAGTGCAGCCTCTAGGGGCGGGGAGCAGTTCTTC,CASSAASRGGEQFF
TRBJ2-4,TRBV2,.,.,TGTGCCAGCAGTGTTGGACTTTTTCCACTAGCCAAAAACATTCAGTACTTC,CASSVGLFPLAKNIQYF
TRBJ2-4,TRBV15,.,.,TGTGCCACCAGCAGAGACCTAGCCAAAAACATTCAGTACTTC,CATSRDLAKNIQYF
TRBJ2-2,TRBV7-3,.,few,TGTGCCAGCAGCTCGGGCTGGGTCACCGGGGAGCTGTTTTTT,CASSSGWVTGELFF
TRBJ1-5,TRBV7-2,.,once,TGTGCCAGCAGCTCAATGAATAATCAGCCCCAGCATTTT,CASSSMNNQPQHF
TRBJ2-3,TRBV6-5,.,.,TGTGCCAGCAGTTACGCGGGCCCAGATACGCAGTATTTT,CASSYAGPDTQYF
TRBJ1-4,TRBV28,TRBD1,.,TGTGCCAGCAGTAGGACAGGCGGCGCAACTAATGAAAAACTGTTTTTT,CASSRTGGATNEKLFF
TRBJ1-4,TRBV19,.,.,TGTGCCAGTAGCGCCGAAAGGAAGGGGGGGAATGAAAAACTGTTTTTT,CASSAERKGGNEKLFF
TRBJ2-1,TRBV7-2,.,.,TGTGCCAGCAGCGCGATCGGGATTGAGCAGTTCTTC,CASSAIGIEQFF
TRBJ2-3,TRBV7-9,.,few,TGTGCCAGCAGCCCCCTGGGTCCAGATACGCAGTATTTT,CASSPLGPDTQYF
TRBJ2-1,TRBV4-1,TRBD1,.,TGCGCCAGCAGCCAGAGGGGACGACAGGGGGCGTACAATGAGCAGTTCTTC,CASSQRGRQGAYNEQFF
TRBJ2-7,TRBV28,TRBD2,.,TGTGCCAGCAGTCGTAGGGGGCTAGCGGGATTCTACGAGCAGTACTTC,CASSRRGLAGFYEQYF
TRBJ1-1,TRBV7-9,TRBD1,once,TGTGCCAGCAGGAACCGGGACAGGGGGCGGAAGAACACTGAAGCTTTCTTT,CASRNRDRGRKNTEAFF
TRBJ2-7,TRBV18,.,once,TGTGCCAGCTCACCGGACATCTACGAGCAGTACTTC,CASSPDIYEQYF
TRBJ2-1,TRBV2,.,.,TGTGCCAGCAGTGTCGGTAATGAGCAGTTCTTC,CASSVGNEQFF
TRBJ2-3,TRBV18,.,.,TGTGCCAGCTCACCACGTCCGAGGGGCCTCCTTAGCACAGATACGCAGTATTTT,CASSPRPRGLLSTDTQYF
TRBJ2-3,TRBV18,TRBD2,.,TGTGCCAGCTCACCTGGACTAGCGGGAGGGCGAGATACGCAGTATTTT,CASSPGLAGGRDTQYF
TRBJ1-5,TRBV5-8,TRBD1,few,TGTGCCAGCAGCTCGGACAGGGTCGATCGCAATCAGCCCCAGCATTTT,CASSSDRVDRNQPQHF
TRBJ2-1,TRBV4-1,.,.,TGCGCCAGCAGCTCCTCGACTAGTTCCTACAATGAGCAGTTCTTC,CASSSSTSSYNEQFF
TRBJ1-1,TRBV6-6,.,.,TGTGCCATCCGGGGGGGTCAAATGAACACTGAAGCTTTCTTT,CAIRGGQMNTEAFF
TRBJ2-1,TRBV10-3,TRBD2,.,TGTGCCATCAGTGACGCGGGAGATTTGGGTGAGCAGTTCTTC,CAISDAGDLGEQFF
TRBJ1-2,TRBV5-6,.,.,TGTGCCAGCAGCTTGGGAGGGTTCTTCTATGGCTACACCTTC,CASSLGGFFYGYTF
TRBJ1-1,TRBV7-6,.,.,TGTGCCAGCAGCCCACTCGCGGCAAGGAGTGAAGCTTTCTTT,CASSPLAARSEAFF
TRBJ2-3,TRBV10-3,.,.,TGTGCCACCTACTCCGGGACACTAAGCACAGATACGCAGTATTTT,CATYSGTLSTDTQYF
TRBJ2-7,TRBV18,TRBD2,few,TGTGCCAGCTCCCCCGGACTAGCGGGAGCTGGCGGGCACGGTCTTTACGAGCAGTACTTC,CASSPGLAGAGGHGLYEQYF
TRBJ2-5,TRBV27,TRBD1,.,TGTGCCAGCAGTCTCAGGGGACAGCTCACCGTGGAGACCCAGTACTTC,CASSLRGQLTVETQYF
TRBJ1-3,TRBV5-1,.,.,TGCGCCAGCAGCTTCCACGGGGGCCCCCTTGGAGGAAACACCATATATTTT,CASSFHGGPLGGNTIYF
TRBJ2-7,TRBV7-2,.,few,TGTGCCAGCAGCTTAGCGGGGGGCTTCGAGCAGTACTTC,CASSLAGGFEQYF